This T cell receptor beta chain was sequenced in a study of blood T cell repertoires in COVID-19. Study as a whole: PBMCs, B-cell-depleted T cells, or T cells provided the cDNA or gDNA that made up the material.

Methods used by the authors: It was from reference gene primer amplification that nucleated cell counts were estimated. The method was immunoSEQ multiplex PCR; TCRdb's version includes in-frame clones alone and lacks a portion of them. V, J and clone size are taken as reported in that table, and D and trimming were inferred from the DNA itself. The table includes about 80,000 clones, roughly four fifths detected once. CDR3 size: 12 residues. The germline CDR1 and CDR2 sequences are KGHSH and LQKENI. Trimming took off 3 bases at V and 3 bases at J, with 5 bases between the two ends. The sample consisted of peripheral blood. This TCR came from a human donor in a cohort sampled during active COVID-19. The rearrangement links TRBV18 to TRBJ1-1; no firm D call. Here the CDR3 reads CASSPEDTEAFF. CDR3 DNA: TGTGCCAGCTCACCTGAGGACACTGAAGCTTTCTTT.